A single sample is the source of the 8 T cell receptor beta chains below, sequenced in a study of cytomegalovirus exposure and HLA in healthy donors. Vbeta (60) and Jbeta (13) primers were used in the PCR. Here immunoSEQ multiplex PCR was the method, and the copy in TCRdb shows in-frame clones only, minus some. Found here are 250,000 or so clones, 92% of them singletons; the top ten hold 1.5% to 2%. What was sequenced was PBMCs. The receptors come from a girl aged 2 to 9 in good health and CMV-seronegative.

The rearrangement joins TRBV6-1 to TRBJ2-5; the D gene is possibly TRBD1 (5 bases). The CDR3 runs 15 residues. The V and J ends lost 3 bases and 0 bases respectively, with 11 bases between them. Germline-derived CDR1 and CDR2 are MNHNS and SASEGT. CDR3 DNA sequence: TGTGCCAGCAGTGAGTTTGTGACAGACCAAGAGACCCAGTACTTC. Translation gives CASSEFVTDQETQYF.

CDR3: CASKTGARSDTQYF. CDR3 nucleotides: TGTGCCAGCAAGACAGGGGCGCGTTCAGATACGCAGTATTTT. The V gene is TRBV6-4, the J gene TRBJ2-3; 8 bases fit TRBD1. The CDR3 consists of 14 residues. In germline, CDR1 is MRHNA, CDR2 SNTAGT. V was clipped by 7 bases and J by 4 bases; unmatched bases: 7.

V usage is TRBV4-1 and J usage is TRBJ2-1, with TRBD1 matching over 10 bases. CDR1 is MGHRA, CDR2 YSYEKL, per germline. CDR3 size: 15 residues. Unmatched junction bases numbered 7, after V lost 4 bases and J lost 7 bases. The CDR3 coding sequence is TGCGCCAGCAGCCTCGAGACAGGGGGCGTGAATGAGCAGTTCTTC. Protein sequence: CASSLETGGVNEQFF.

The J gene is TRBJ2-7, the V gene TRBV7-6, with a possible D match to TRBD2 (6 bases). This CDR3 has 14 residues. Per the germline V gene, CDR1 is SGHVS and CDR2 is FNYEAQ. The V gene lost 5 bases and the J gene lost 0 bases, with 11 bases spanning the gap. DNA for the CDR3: TGTGCCAGCAGCCTCGACGGGAGCTCCTACGAGCAGTACTTC. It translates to CASSLDGSSYEQYF. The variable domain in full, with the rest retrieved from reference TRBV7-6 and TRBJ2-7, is GAGVSQSPRYKVTKRGQDVALRCDPISGHVSLYWYRQALGQGPEFLTYFNYEAQQDKSGLPNDRFSAERPEGSISTLTIQRTEQRDSAMYRCASSLDGSSYEQYFGPGTRLTVT.

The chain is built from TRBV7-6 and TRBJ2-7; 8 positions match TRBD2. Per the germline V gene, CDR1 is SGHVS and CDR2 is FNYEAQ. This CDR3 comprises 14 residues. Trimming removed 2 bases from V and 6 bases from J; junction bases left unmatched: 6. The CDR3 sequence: CASSLTGGLGEQYF. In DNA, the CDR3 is TGTGCCAGCAGCTTAACGGGAGGGCTGGGCGAGCAGTACTTC.

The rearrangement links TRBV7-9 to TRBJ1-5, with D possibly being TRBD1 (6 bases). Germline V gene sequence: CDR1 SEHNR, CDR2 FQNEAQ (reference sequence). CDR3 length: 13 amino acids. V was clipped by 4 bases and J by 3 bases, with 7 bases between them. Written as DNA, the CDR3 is TGTGCCAGCAGCTCAGGGGTCAATCAGCCCCAGCATTTT. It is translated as CASSSGVNQPQHF. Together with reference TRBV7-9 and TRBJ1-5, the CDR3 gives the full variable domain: DTGVSQNPRHKITKRGQNVTFRCDPISEHNRLYWYRQTLGQGPEFLTYFQNEAQLEKSRLLSDRFSAERPKGSFSTLEIQRTEQGDSAMYLCASSSGVNQPQHFGDGTRLSIL.

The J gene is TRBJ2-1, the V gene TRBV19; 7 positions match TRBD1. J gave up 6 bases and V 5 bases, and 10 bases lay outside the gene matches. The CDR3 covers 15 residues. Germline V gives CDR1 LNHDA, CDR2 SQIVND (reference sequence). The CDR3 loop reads CASSERQGYLNEQFF. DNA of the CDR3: TGTGCCAGTAGTGAACGACAGGGATATCTCAATGAGCAGTTCTTC.

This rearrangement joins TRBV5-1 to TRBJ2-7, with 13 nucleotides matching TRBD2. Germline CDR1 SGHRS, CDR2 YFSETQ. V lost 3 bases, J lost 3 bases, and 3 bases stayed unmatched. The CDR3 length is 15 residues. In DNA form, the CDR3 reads TGCGCCAGCAGCTCCGGGACTAGCGGGAACTACGAGCAGTACTTC. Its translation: CASSSGTSGNYEQYF. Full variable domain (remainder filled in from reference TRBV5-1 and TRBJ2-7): KAGVTQTPRYLIKTRGQQVTLSCSPISGHRSVSWYQQTPGQGLQFLFEYFSETQRNKGNFPGRFSGRQFSNSRSEMNVSTLELGDSALYLCASSSGTSGNYEQYFGPGTRLTVT.